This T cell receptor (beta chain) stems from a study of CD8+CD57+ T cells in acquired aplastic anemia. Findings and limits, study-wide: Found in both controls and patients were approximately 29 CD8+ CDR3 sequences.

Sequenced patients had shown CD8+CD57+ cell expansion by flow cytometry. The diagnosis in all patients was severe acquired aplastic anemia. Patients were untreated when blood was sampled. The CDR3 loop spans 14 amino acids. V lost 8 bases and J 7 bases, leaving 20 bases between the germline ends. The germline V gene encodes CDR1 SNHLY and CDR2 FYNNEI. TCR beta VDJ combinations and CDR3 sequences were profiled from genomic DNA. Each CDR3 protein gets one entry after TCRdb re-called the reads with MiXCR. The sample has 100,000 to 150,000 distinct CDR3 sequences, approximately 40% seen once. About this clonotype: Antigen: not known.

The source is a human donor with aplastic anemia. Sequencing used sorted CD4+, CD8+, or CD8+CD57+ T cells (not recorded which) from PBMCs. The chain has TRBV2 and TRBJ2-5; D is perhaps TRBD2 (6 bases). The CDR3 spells CASRDSASIWTQYF. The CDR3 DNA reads TGTGCCAGCCGGGACTCCGCCTCTATTTGGACCCAGTACTTC.